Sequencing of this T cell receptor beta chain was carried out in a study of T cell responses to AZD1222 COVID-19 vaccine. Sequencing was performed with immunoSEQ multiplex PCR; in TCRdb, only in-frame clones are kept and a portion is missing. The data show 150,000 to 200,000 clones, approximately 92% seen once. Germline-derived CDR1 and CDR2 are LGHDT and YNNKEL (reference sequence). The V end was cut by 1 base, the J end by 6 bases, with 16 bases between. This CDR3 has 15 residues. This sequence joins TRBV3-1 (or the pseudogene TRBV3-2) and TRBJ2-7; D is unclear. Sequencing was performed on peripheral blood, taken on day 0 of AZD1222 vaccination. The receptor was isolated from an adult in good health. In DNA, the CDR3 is TGTGCCAGCAGCCAAGCAGCATCGCCTACCTCCGAGCAGTACTTC. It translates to CASSQAASPTSEQYF.